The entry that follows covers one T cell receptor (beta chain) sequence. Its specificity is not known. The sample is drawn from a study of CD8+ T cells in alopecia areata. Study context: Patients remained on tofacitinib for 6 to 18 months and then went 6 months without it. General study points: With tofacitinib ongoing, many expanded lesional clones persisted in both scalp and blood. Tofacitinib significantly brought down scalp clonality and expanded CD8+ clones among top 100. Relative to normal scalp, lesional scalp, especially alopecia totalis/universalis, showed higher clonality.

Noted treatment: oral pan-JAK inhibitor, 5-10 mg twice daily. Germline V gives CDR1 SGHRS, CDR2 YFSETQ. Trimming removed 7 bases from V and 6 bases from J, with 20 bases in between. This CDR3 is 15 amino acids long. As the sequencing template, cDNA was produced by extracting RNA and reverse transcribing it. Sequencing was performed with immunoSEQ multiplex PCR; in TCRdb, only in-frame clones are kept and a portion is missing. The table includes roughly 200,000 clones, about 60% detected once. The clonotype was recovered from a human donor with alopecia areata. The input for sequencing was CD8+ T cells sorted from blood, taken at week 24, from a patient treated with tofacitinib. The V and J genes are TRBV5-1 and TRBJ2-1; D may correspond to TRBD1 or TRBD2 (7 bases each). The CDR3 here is CASGTWGGDSNEQFF. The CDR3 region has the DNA TGCGCCAGCGGTACTTGGGGAGGGGACAGCAATGAGCAGTTCTTC.